This TCR beta chain was identified during a study of T cell repertoires in cytomegalovirus infection. Study-level background: Public TCR beta signatures marked donors with CMV infection and the matching HLA.

This clonotype was seen repeatedly, ten times or more. What it binds is unknown. Broader study findings: Ex vivo, HLA-C-restricted CMV-specific TCR beta clonotypes prevailed over the rest of the response. Cumulated frequencies of public TCR beta families served to identify carriers of CMV plus the relevant HLA.

The CDR3 totals 14 residues. Deletions cut 5 bases from V and 3 bases from J, with 14 bases between. Per germline, CDR1 MDHEN and CDR2 SYDVKM. From the reads, TCRdb called clonotypes with MiXCR, one entry per CDR3 protein. Found here are roughly 300,000 distinct CDR3 sequences, 9% to 9.5% of them singletons; the top ten hold around 4.1%. What was sequenced was PBMCs. The receptor comes from a human donor in good health (CMV status not recorded). Some clones in this sample may be carry-over from other donors' samples. This sequence joins TRBV28 and TRBJ2-7; D gene uncertain. Written as DNA, the CDR3 is TGTGCCAGCAGTCCTCTCGGGCGGAGCTACGAGCAGTACTTC. It translates to CASSPLGRSYEQYF.